This T cell receptor beta chain was identified in a study of CD8 T cells in ankylosing spondylitis. Study-wide results and limits: The study identified a TCR beta motif of several highly homologous variants that appeared characteristic of ankylosing spondylitis blood. Some of these motif variants have turned up before, in reports on reactive arthritis synovial fluid and blood. Enrichment of disease-linked clones was reportedly significant in matched ankylosing spondylitis synovial fluid.

This CDR3 has 11 residues. This clonotype was seen at least ten times. What it binds is unknown. The junction shows a germline mismatch at one end, possibly a read error. TCRdb processed the 5' RACE reads anew with MiXCR; each CDR3 protein has one entry. The sample has about 400,000 distinct CDR3 sequences; about a fifth are singletons. This TCR came from a male donor with ankylosing spondylitis. The source material was blood, either unsorted or a sorted T cell fraction (not recorded which). The chain recombines TRBV12-3 or TRBV12-4 with TRBJ2-7, with D uncertain. CDR3 nucleotide sequence: TGTGCCAGCACTTTAGGGTACGAGCAGTACTTC. Residues: CASTLGYEQYF.